This record concerns one T cell receptor (beta chain) sequence. The target of this receptor is not known. Base qualities were left out, and no much larger clone turns up one base away. The data were obtained in a study of blood T cell repertoires in COVID-19 (dated by TCRdb to 2018 to 2021). Context from the whole study: Samples from collaborators originated in the United States, Italy and Spain and spanned both the acute and convalescent phases of COVID-19. The material from the prospective study consisted of cDNA or gDNA derived from T cells, B-cell-depleted T cells, or PBMCs. The dataset comprised deeply sampled blood TCRbeta repertoires from subjects exposed to, actively infected with, or recovered from COVID-19. The repertoires were made available in a free public database intended to serve as a resource for research on the immune response to SARS-CoV-2. Samples were obtained from the ongoing ImmuneRACE study (first 160 participants) and from 1,000 to 1,500 subjects provided by 6 global collaborators. The sample metadata nearly always contained a de-identified subject ID, COVID-19 status, age in years and sex. Where HLA class I and class II types were available, the types were taken from metadata supplied by the sample provider, not from assay-based typing.

Broad study findings and their caveats: The amount of clinical and demographic metadata varied by source and participant and was provided uncurated.

Participants in the prospective study were enrolled through a virtual design, were aged roughly 18 to 100 years, and lived in 24 United States geographic areas. In the prospective study, participants were assigned to cohorts based on the clinical history participants reported in a screening survey and a study questionnaire. ImmuneRACE Cohort 3 recovered participants were defined by two consecutive negative NP/OP PCR tests, healthcare professional clearance, or symptom resolution. In the prospective study, mobile phlebotomists collected whole blood, serum and a nasopharyngeal or oropharyngeal swab from each participant. Prospective study participants could optionally give additional blood draws and questionnaires over an approximately 2-month period. Before DNA extraction, prospective study blood samples were shipped either frozen or at room temperature. Trimming costs V 4 bases and J 3 bases, and their ends lie 13 bases apart. CDR3 length: 14 amino acids, cysteine to phenylalanine. Just the 42-base CDR3 DNA is kept, in frame starting at base 1. CDR1 and CDR2, looked up from the germline V gene (reference sequence), are LNHNV and YYDKDF.

The immunoSEQ Assay, a bias-controlled multiplex PCR, was used to amplify TCRbeta CDR3 regions from genomic DNA. Concerning the study's data processing: The number of nucleated cells in each sample was estimated from the amplification of reference gene primers within the assay. To quantify the absolute abundance of each unique TCRbeta CDR3 rearrangement, sequence reads were collapsed and filtered. For each sample, productive Simpson clonality was calculated as the square root of Simpson's diversity index across productive rearrangements. This is the immuneACCESS table as TCRdb keeps it, with only in-frame sequences that have V and J called. A part of the clones is gone; compared with another copy, unresolved V genes explain less than half, and the rest is unexplained. V and J calls and clone size are as listed in that table; D and trimming were resolved from the DNA. Across this sample there are more than 400,000 clones, with less than 95% seen only once. Of the sample, around 0.6% is held by the ten largest clones.

This chain joins TRBV15 to TRBJ2-7, with TRBD2 as a weak D call on 5 bases. Sequences were obtained from PBMCs or T cells enriched from blood (not recorded which). The TCR comes from a man between 18 and 35 years old who had recovered from COVID-19. The sequenced DNA is TGTGCCACCAGCACCGGAGGTTATAGCTACGAGCAGTACTTC. Its product reads: CATSTGGYSYEQYF.